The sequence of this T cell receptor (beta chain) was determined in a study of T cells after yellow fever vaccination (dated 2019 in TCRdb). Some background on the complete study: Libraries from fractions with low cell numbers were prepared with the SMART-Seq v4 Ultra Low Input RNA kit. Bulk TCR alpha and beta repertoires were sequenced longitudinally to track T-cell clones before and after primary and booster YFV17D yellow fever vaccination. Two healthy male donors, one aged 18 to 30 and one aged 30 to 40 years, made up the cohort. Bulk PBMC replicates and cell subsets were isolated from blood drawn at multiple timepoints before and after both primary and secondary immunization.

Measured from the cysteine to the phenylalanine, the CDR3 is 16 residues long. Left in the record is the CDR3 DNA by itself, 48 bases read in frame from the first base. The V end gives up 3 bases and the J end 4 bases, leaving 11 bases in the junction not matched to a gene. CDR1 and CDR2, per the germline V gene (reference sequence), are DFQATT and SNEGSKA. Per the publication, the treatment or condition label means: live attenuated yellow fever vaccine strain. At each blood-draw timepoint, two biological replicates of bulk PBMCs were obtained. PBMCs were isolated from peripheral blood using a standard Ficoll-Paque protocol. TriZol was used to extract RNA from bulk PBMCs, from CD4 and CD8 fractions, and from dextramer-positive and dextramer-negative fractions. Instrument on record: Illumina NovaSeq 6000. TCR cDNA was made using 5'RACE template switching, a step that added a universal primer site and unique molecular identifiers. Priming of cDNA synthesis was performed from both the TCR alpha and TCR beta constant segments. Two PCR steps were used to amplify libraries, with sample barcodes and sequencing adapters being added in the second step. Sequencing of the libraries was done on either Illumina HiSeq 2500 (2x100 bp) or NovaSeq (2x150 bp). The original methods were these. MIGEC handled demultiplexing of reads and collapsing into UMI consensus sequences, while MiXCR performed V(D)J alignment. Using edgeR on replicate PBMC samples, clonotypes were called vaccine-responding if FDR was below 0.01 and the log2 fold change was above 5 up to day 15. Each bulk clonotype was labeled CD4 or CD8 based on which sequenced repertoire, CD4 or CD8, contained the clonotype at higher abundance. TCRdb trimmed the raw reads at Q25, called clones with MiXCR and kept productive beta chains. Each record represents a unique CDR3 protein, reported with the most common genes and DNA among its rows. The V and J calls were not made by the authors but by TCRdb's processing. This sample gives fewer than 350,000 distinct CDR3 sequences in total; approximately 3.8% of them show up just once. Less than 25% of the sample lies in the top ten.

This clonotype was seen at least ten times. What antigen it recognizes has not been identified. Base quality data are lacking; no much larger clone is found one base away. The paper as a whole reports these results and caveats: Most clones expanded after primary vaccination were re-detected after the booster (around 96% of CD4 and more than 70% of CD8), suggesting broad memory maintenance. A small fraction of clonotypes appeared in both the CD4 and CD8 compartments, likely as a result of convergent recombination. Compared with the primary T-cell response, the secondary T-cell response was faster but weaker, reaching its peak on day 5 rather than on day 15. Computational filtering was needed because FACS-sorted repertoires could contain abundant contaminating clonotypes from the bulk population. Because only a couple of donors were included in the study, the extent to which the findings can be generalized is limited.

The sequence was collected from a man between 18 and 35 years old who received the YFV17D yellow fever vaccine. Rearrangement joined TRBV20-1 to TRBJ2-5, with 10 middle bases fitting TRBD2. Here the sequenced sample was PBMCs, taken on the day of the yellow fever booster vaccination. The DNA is TGCAGTGCTAGCTCGATAGCGGGGGGAAGGAGAGAGACCCAGTACTTC. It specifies CSASSIAGGRRETQYF.